What follows are 15 T cell receptor beta chains derived from one specimen sequenced in a study of control samples from healthy donors and cancer patients. Libraries were prepared by immunoSEQ multiplex PCR; TCRdb keeps only in-frame clonotypes and omits some of them. There are about 81,000 clones in the sample; around 94% occur only once, and around 5% lies in the top ten. Sequenced sample: blood. The origin of the receptors is a woman younger than 35 in good health.

This chain connects TRBV5-4 to TRBJ2-7, with D perhaps TRBD1 (5 bases). The germline CDR1 and CDR2 sequences are SGHNT and YYREEE (reference sequence). The V gene lost 5 bases and the J gene lost 1 base, with 10 bases spanning the gap. The CDR3 loop spans 13 amino acids. The CDR3 DNA is TGTGCCAGCAGTGGCAGGGTATCCTACGAGCAGTACTTC. The encoded protein is CASSGRVSYEQYF.

The V gene is TRBV6-4, the J gene TRBJ2-3; 12 bases are shared with TRBD1. The CDR3 covers 17 residues. The germline V gene encodes CDR1 MRHNA and CDR2 SNTAGT. Trimming at V came to 4 bases and at J to 6 bases, leaving 11 bases not matched to a gene. CDR3 protein: CASSASSGTGGKDTQYF. Written as DNA, the CDR3 is TGTGCCAGCAGTGCCTCCTCCGGGACAGGGGGCAAGGATACGCAGTATTTT.

The chain links TRBV18 to TRBJ2-2, with D hard to call. Germline assignment: CDR1 KGHSH and CDR2 LQKENI. V lost 1 base, J lost 0 bases, and 9 bases lay in between. The CDR3 is 16 amino acids. As DNA, the CDR3 is TGTGCCAGCTCACCACTCTTGAAAGCGAACACCGGGGAGCTGTTTTTT. Translation: CASSPLLKANTGELFF.

The chain couples TRBV4-2 to TRBJ2-2, with a tentative D call TRBD1 (5 bases). The V end was cut by 0 bases, the J end by 6 bases, with 14 bases between. The V gene's germline CDR1 is LGHNA and CDR2 YNFKEQ. The CDR3 is 16 amino acids. The CDR3 protein is CASSQDVDTWPGELFF. In nucleotides, the CDR3 is TGTGCCAGCAGCCAAGATGTGGACACCTGGCCCGGGGAGCTGTTTTTT.

The rearrangement links TRBV5-1 to TRBJ1-6, with D possibly TRBD1 on 5 matching bases. The CDR3 loop spans 15 amino acids. In germline, CDR1 is SGHRS, CDR2 YFSETQ. Trimming took off 0 bases at V and 7 bases at J, with 11 bases between the two ends. The DNA of the CDR3 is TGCGCCAGCAGCTTGGTGGGACCCAACAATTCACCCCTCCACTTT. Translated, it gives CASSLVGPNNSPLHF.

The gene calls are TRBV7-9 and TRBJ1-2; no clear D gene. V was pared by 8 bases and J by 1 base, with 5 bases between. Germline-derived CDR1 and CDR2 are SEHNR and FQNEAQ (reference sequence). The CDR3 is made up of 11 amino acids. CDR3 nucleotides: TGTGCCAGCGACCTTAACTATGGCTACACCTTC. Its translation: CASDLNYGYTF.

The genes are TRBV28 and TRBJ1-6, with unresolved D. The CDR3 spans 17 residues. The germline V gene encodes CDR1 MDHEN and CDR2 SYDVKM. The ends were cut back, 4 bases at V and 0 bases at J, with 13 bases in the middle. The CDR3 spells CASSSTGFSSYNSPLHF. The CDR3 coding sequence is TGTGCCAGCAGTTCCACGGGATTCTCCTCCTATAATTCACCCCTCCACTTT.

This chain joins TRBV6-5 and TRBJ1-3, with no clear D. CDR1 and CDR2 from the germline V gene are MNHEY and SVGAGI. The CDR3 is made up of 13 amino acids. V gave up 2 bases and J gave up 0 bases, with 2 bases separating them. CDR3 residues: CASSYGSGNTIYF. The CDR3 DNA reads TGTGCCAGCAGTTACGGCTCTGGAAACACCATATATTTT.

The gene calls are TRBV7-9 and TRBJ2-2; 8 bases fit TRBD1. V lost 7 bases and J lost 1; bases outside the gene matches: 11. Germline assignment: CDR1 SEHNR and CDR2 FQNEAQ (reference sequence). The CDR3 loop spans 17 amino acids. DNA for the CDR3: TGTGCCAGCACCCTCCAGGGGGCGCTTTTGAACACCGGGGAGCTGTTTTTT. Translating gives CASTLQGALLNTGELFF.

This clone occurred once. Here the CDR3 DNA reads TGTGCCAGCAGTGCGCCCGGGTCCCAGAACACTGAAGCTTTCTTT. It specifies CASSAPGSQNTEAFF. The chain is built from TRBV6-6 and TRBJ1-1; D call uncertain. Germline V gene data show CDR1 as MNHNY and CDR2 as SVGAGI (reference sequence). V lost 5 bases to trimming and J lost 1 base, with 14 bases between them. This CDR3 comprises 15 residues.

The genes are TRBV14 and TRBJ1-2; D is perhaps TRBD1 (5 bases). This CDR3 has 13 amino acids. The germline V gene encodes CDR1 SGHDN and CDR2 FVKESK. Trimming removed 1 base from V and 8 bases from J, with 11 bases in between. The CDR3: CASSQGGGGGYTF. CDR3 nucleotide sequence: TGTGCCAGCAGCCAAGGGGGGGGAGGAGGCTACACCTTC.

V is TRBV7-8 and J is TRBJ2-1; D is unresolved. CDR1 and CDR2 from the germline V gene are SGHVS and FQNEAQ. V lost 5 bases to trimming and J lost 2 bases, with 13 bases between them. This CDR3 contains 15 residues. The CDR3 DNA sequence: TGTGCCAGCAGCCAAGACAAGTATGCCTACAATGAGCAGTTCTTC. This codes for CASSQDKYAYNEQFF.

This sequence joins TRBV7-2 and TRBJ2-7; 8 nucleotides align to TRBD1. There are 16 residues in the CDR3. In germline, CDR1 is SGHTA, CDR2 FQGNSA. V lost 5 bases, J lost 1 base, and 10 bases stayed unmatched. CDR3 coding DNA: TGTGCCAGCAGCAGATCCCGGGACAGGCGTTCCTACGAGCAGTACTTC. Translation: CASSRSRDRRSYEQYF.

The chain has TRBV9 and TRBJ1-2; D is ambiguous. V dropped 6 bases and J dropped 8 bases, with 14 bases sitting between them. In germline, CDR1 is SGDLS, CDR2 YYNGEE. The CDR3 loop spans 12 amino acids. The DNA of the CDR3 is TGTGCCAGCAACTCTGGCCCACTAGGCTACACCTTC. Translated: CASNSGPLGYTF.

This clone was recorded a few times. The J gene is TRBJ1-3, the V gene TRBV7-9; D perhaps matches TRBD1 (5 bases). Trimming left V 1 base short and J 0 bases short, with 19 bases between. CDR1 is SEHNR, CDR2 FQNEAQ, per germline (reference sequence). This CDR3 has 19 amino acids. Here the CDR3 DNA reads TGTGCCAGCAGCTTAGGTACAGGCCAGAAGGCCCTCTCTGGAAACACCATATATTTT. This codes for CASSLGTGQKALSGNTIYF.